Sequencing of this T cell receptor (beta chain) was carried out in a study of T-cell memory formation after mild COVID-19. Study-wide context: Each donor largely had its own TCR clusters. Study observations and caveats: Contracting clones localized mainly to CM and EM when CD4+ and mainly to EMRA when CD8+. Pre-infection memory showed some responding clones, and this suggested that cross-reactive memory joined.

The table lists this clonotype with many counts. As yet, its antigen is unknown. The V and J ends lost 6 bases and 5 bases, in that order; junction bases with no gene match: 9. Germline loops: CDR1 ENHRY, CDR2 SYGVKD. The CDR3 has 15 amino acids. TCRdb analysed the 5' RACE reads with MiXCR anew, one entry per CDR3 protein. The sample has roughly 340,000 distinct CDR3 sequences, less than 20% seen once; the top ten hold about 22%. The clonotype was recovered from a man younger than 35 who had mild COVID-19 (a few samples of this study predate the infection). Cell type and time point are not known. J is TRBJ2-1 and V is TRBV10-3; 8 bases are a match to TRBD1. Sequenced: PBMCs or a T cell subset sorted from them (not recorded which). The CDR3 spells CAIRQQGVTDNEQFF. The CDR3 bases are TGTGCCATCAGGCAACAGGGGGTAACGGACAATGAGCAGTTCTTC.